One and the same sample provided the 14 T cell receptor beta chains below, sequenced in a study of a mutant IDH1 vaccine in newly diagnosed glioma. These TCRs' antigens remain unknown. Only in-frame clones appear in the TCRdb table, and some are missing; sequencing was by immunoSEQ multiplex PCR. The table has about 110,000 clones, roughly 88% seen once. The time point: week 11, during vaccination. Doses of 300 ug of mutant IDH1 20-mer peptide were given with topical imiquimod. Sequenced material: PBMCs, taken from a glioma patient whose treatment included an IDH1 peptide vaccine. These receptor sequences come from a woman aged 45-60 years with glioma.

This chain links TRBV6-1 with TRBJ1-5; no definite D call. Germline lookup yields CDR1 MNHNS and CDR2 SASEGT. The CDR3 consists of 14 residues. V was shortened by 10 bases and J by 0 bases, with 13 bases between the two germline ends. Written as DNA, the CDR3 is TGTGCCATCTACAGCTTGTATAGCAATCAGCCCCAGCATTTT. Its protein is CAIYSLYSNQPQHF.

The V gene is TRBV30, the J gene TRBJ1-1; D gene uncertain. Germline V CDR1 and CDR2: GTSNPN, SVGIG (reference sequence). CDR3 size: 12 residues. The ends were cut back, 1 base at V and 3 bases at J, with 6 bases in the middle. CDR3 DNA: TGTGCCTGGAGTGCCCAGGACACTGAAGCTTTCTTT. Residues: CAWSAQDTEAFF.

The chain uses TRBV9 and TRBJ2-7, with 9 bases aligning to TRBD1. CDR3 size: 15 residues. Per the germline V gene, CDR1 is SGDLS and CDR2 is YYNGEE. The V gene end was trimmed by 4 bases and the J gene end by 3 bases; junction bases not matched to a gene: 8. Here the CDR3 DNA reads TGTGCCAGCAGCCCCCGGGACAGGGCGAACTACGAGCAGTACTTC. Translation gives CASSPRDRANYEQYF. The whole variable domain, remainder taken from reference TRBV9 and TRBJ2-7, is DSGVTQTPKHLITATGQRVTLRCSPRSGDLSVYWYQQSLDQGLQFLIQYYNGEERAKGNILERFSAQQFPDLHSELNLSSLELGDSALYFCASSPRDRANYEQYFGPGTRLTVT.

This chain uses TRBV21-1 with TRBJ1-5; the DNA was not compared with TRBD1, the D call given in the table. TRBV21-1 is noted as a pseudogene. The length of the CDR3 is 14 residues. The CDR3 loop is CASSKGPRLQPQHF. CDR3 coding DNA: TGTGCCAGCAGCAAAGGACCCAGGTTGCAGCCCCAGCATTTT.

The chain carries TRBV7-9 and TRBJ2-7, with 7 positions matching TRBD1. Germline trimming cut 1 base from V and 2 bases from J; bases unmatched to any gene: 2. The CDR3 runs 14 residues. Germline V gives CDR1 SEHNR, CDR2 FQNEAQ (reference sequence). CDR3 in amino acids: CASSLVQGAYEQYF. CDR3 nucleotide sequence: TGTGCCAGCAGCTTAGTTCAGGGGGCCTACGAGCAGTACTTC. Full variable domain (remainder filled in from reference TRBV7-9 and TRBJ2-7): DTGVSQNPRHKITKRGQNVTFRCDPISEHNRLYWYRQTLGQGPEFLTYFQNEAQLEKSRLLSDRFSAERPKGSFSTLEIQRTEQGDSAMYLCASSLVQGAYEQYFGPGTRLTVT.

This chain joins TRBV5-5 and TRBJ1-2, with 8 bases lining up with TRBD1. The CDR3 is made up of 14 amino acids. Germline CDR1 is SGHKS and CDR2 is YYEKEE (reference sequence). Trimming cost V 4 bases and J 2 bases; bases outside gene matches: 4. This chain's CDR3 is CASSTDRANYGYTF. DNA of the CDR3: TGTGCCAGCAGCACGGACAGGGCCAACTATGGCTACACCTTC.

CDR3 DNA sequence: TGTGCCAGCAGCCAAGATCTCAGGACTTTCACAGATACGCAGTATTTT. Translated, it gives CASSQDLRTFTDTQYF. This chain links TRBV4-2 with TRBJ2-3; weak D call: TRBD2 (5 bases). Trimming shortened V by 0 bases and J by 2 bases, and 12 bases separated the two germline ends. Germline V gene lookup returns CDR1 LGHNA and CDR2 YNFKEQ. The CDR3 has 16 residues.

The CDR3 nucleotides are TGTGCCAGCAGCTTAAATGCGGGCGGAACCTACAATGAGCAGTTCTTC. Residues: CASSLNAGGTYNEQFF. This chain joins TRBV7-3 and TRBJ2-1; maybe TRBD2 (5 bases). This CDR3 comprises 16 residues. V was trimmed by 1 base and J by 2 bases, leaving 12 bases between them. Germline values: CDR1 SGHTA, CDR2 FQGTGA. The variable domain in full, with the rest retrieved from reference TRBV7-3 and TRBJ2-1, is GAGVSQTPSNKVTEKGKYVELRCDPISGHTALYWYRQSLGQGPEFLIYFQGTGAADDSGLPNDRFFAVRPEGSVSTLKIQRTERGDSAVYLCASSLNAGGTYNEQFFGPGTRLTVL.

This clone occurred once. J is TRBJ2-7 and V is TRBV10-2, with 10 bases lining up with TRBD1. Looked up from germline, CDR1 is WSHSY and CDR2 is SAAADI. This CDR3 is 16 amino acids long. Losses at the gene ends were 6 bases for V and 7 bases for J; bases not matched to a gene: 15. DNA for the CDR3: TGCGCCAGCAGGGAGAACGCCGGGACAGGGGCTAATGAGCAGTACTTC. It translates to CASRENAGTGANEQYF.

The chain is built from TRBV19 and TRBJ2-7; D is possibly TRBD2 (6 bases). Deletions cut 1 base from V and 7 bases from J, with 11 bases between. This CDR3 is built from 13 residues. CDR1 LNHDA and CDR2 SQIVND come from the germline V gene (reference sequence). Here the CDR3 reads CASSIVPAGEQYF. The DNA of the CDR3 is TGTGCCAGTAGTATAGTTCCGGCGGGGGAGCAGTACTTC.

The chain uses TRBV2 and TRBJ1-4; possibly TRBD1 for D (5 bases). Trimming removed 3 bases at V and 0 bases at J, with 8 bases between. Germline CDR1 reads SNHLY; CDR2 reads FYNNEI. The CDR3 has 15 amino acids. The CDR3 reads CASSDWTSTNEKLFF. The CDR3 DNA reads TGTGCCAGCAGTGATTGGACATCAACTAATGAAAAACTGTTTTTT.

The chain employs TRBV28 and TRBJ1-3; D perhaps matches TRBD1 (5 bases). From germline, CDR1 is MDHEN and CDR2 SYDVKM. The germline V and J ends were trimmed by 3 bases and 0 bases, with 18 bases remaining between them. This CDR3 has 18 residues. The CDR3 region has the DNA TGTGCCAGCAGTTTGTCATCGTCAGGGACTTACTCTGGAAACACCATATATTTT. This codes for CASSLSSSGTYSGNTIYF.

The rearrangement joins TRBV9 to TRBJ2-1; D possibly corresponds to TRBD1 (5 bases). The CDR3 runs to 15 residues. The germline V gene encodes CDR1 SGDLS and CDR2 YYNGEE. The germline V and J ends were trimmed by 0 bases and 2 bases, with 9 bases remaining between them. The CDR3 sequence: CASSVETGPYNEQFF. The CDR3 DNA reads TGTGCCAGCAGCGTAGAAACAGGCCCCTACAATGAGCAGTTCTTC.

This rearrangement joins TRBV5-1 to TRBJ2-7; D call uncertain. V was cut by 4 bases and J by 4 bases, with 6 bases left in between. Germline values: CDR1 SGHRS, CDR2 YFSETQ. There are 11 residues in the CDR3. CDR3 region: CASSMGYEQYF. The CDR3 nucleotides are TGCGCCAGCAGCATGGGATACGAGCAGTACTTC.